These T cell receptor beta chains were read from a single sample in a study of T cells after yellow fever vaccination. TCRdb analysed the 5' RACE reads with MiXCR anew, one entry per CDR3 protein. This table has 300,000 to 350,000 distinct CDR3 sequences, 3% to 4.5% appearing once. Specimen: PBMCs, collected 5 days after the yellow fever booster vaccination. Every receptor here comes from a man younger than 30 who received the YFV17D yellow fever vaccine. Both conserved end residues are part of each CDR3. The D gene is left open where the match is weak. Clone size is given for some rows only: seen once, a few or many times, or a class if the clone is expanded.

TRBJ2-7,.,TRBV2,TRBD1,CASTRDSSYEQYF,TGTGCCAGCACCCGGGACAGCTCCTACGAGCAGTACTTC
TRBJ1-3,many,TRBV4-3,.,CASSQELGRRDTIYF,TGCGCCAGCAGCCAAGAGTTAGGCAGGAGAGACACCATATATTTT
TRBJ1-1,few,TRBV4-3,.,CASSLYAWGGYTEAFF,TGCGCCAGCAGCCTCTATGCTTGGGGGGGTTACACTGAAGCTTTCTTT
TRBJ1-1,.,TRBV12-3/TRBV12-4,.,CAFSLWGYPEAFF,TGTGCCTTCAGTTTATGGGGGTACCCTGAAGCTTTCTTT
TRBJ2-7,few,TRBV4-3,TRBD2,CASSHETSGGIYEQYF,TGCGCCAGCAGCCACGAGACTAGCGGGGGGATCTACGAGCAGTACTTC
TRBJ1-1,many,TRBV11-2,.,CASSHGGRVNTEAFF,TGTGCCAGCAGCCACGGTGGGCGAGTGAACACTGAAGCTTTCTTT
TRBJ2-7,few,TRBV7-8,.,CASSPDGGAYEQYF,TGTGCCAGCAGCCCCGACGGGGGAGCCTACGAGCAGTACTTC
TRBJ1-1,.,TRBV4-3,.,CASSQDILEGLSTEAFF,TGCGCCAGCAGCCAAGATATTCTGGAGGGGTTGAGCACTGAAGCTTTCTTT
TRBJ1-5,few,TRBV4-3,.,CASSQIRWGNQPQHF,TGCGCCAGCAGCCAGATTCGCTGGGGGAATCAGCCCCAGCATTTT
TRBJ1-3,.,TRBV6-6,TRBD1,CASSYSWTRGRDTIYF,TGTGCCAGCAGTTACTCGTGGACCAGGGGGAGGGACACCATATATTTT
TRBJ2-2,many,TRBV4-3,.,CASSQFAGELFF,TGCGCCAGCAGCCAATTTGCCGGGGAGCTGTTTTTT
TRBJ2-5,.,TRBV28,TRBD1,CASSWGTGVQETQYF,TGTGCCAGCAGCTGGGGTACAGGGGTCCAAGAGACCCAGTACTTC
TRBJ2-5,.,TRBV7-2,TRBD1,CASSSGDRGGETQYF,TGTGCCAGCAGCTCCGGGGACAGGGGGGGAGAGACCCAGTACTTC
TRBJ2-5,.,TRBV28,.,CASTKGGSQETQYF,TGTGCCAGCACGAAGGGAGGCTCCCAAGAGACCCAGTACTTC
TRBJ2-3,few,TRBV7-2,.,CASSRDALRDTQYF,TGTGCCAGCAGCCGGGACGCCCTCAGGGATACGCAGTATTTT
TRBJ1-1,many,TRBV3-1,.,CASSHPGAMNTEAFF,TGTGCCAGCAGCCATCCAGGGGCGATGAACACTGAAGCTTTCTTT
TRBJ2-6,.,TRBV5-1,.,CASIQESGANVLTF,TGCGCCAGCATACAGGAGTCCGGGGCCAACGTCCTGACTTTC
TRBJ2-7,few,TRBV12-3/TRBV12-4,.,CASSWTGPYEQYF,TGTGCCAGCAGTTGGACGGGGCCCTACGAGCAGTACTTC
TRBJ1-6,.,TRBV7-9,TRBD1,CASSPSIRQGTRSPLHF,TGTGCCAGCAGCCCAAGCATTCGACAGGGGACCCGCTCACCCCTCCACTTT
TRBJ2-3,many,TRBV28,.,CASKGLRDTQYF,TGTGCCAGCAAGGGGTTGCGAGATACGCAGTATTTT
TRBJ1-5,.,TRBV18,TRBD1,CASSPLSGRGNQPQHF,TGTGCCAGCTCACCACTGAGCGGCAGGGGGAATCAGCCCCAGCATTTT
TRBJ2-3,many,TRBV14,TRBD2,CASSQVSGGTAQYF,TGTGCCAGCAGCCAAGTAAGCGGGGGCACAGCGCAGTATTTT
TRBJ2-5,few,TRBV28,.,CASRDSWQETQYF,TGTGCCAGCAGGGACAGCTGGCAAGAGACCCAGTACTTC
TRBJ2-3,.,TRBV20-1,TRBD2,CSARRFEAGATDTQYF,TGCAGTGCTAGACGCTTCGAAGCGGGGGCAACAGATACGCAGTATTTT
TRBJ2-7,.,TRBV23-1,TRBD1,CASSHQTGTGSSYEQYF,TGCGCCAGCAGTCATCAGACCGGGACAGGGTCCTCCTACGAGCAGTACTTC
TRBJ2-3,.,TRBV5-1,.,CASSLMRSTDTQYF,TGCGCCAGCAGCTTGATGCGTTCCACAGATACGCAGTATTTT
TRBJ2-3,few,TRBV6-2/TRBV6-3,TRBD2,CASSQWGGSADTQYF,TGTGCCAGCAGTCAGTGGGGGGGGTCGGCAGATACGCAGTATTTT
TRBJ1-1,many,TRBV12-3/TRBV12-4,TRBD1,CASSTGEGTEAFF,TGTGCCAGCAGTACAGGGGAGGGAACTGAAGCTTTCTTT
TRBJ2-7,few,TRBV5-1,TRBD2,CASSLRGGAGEQYF,TGCGCCAGCAGCTTGAGGGGAGGGGCCGGCGAGCAGTACTTC
TRBJ2-5,many,TRBV4-1,TRBD2,CASSPARGGQETQYF,TGCGCCAGCAGCCCGGCGCGGGGGGGCCAAGAGACCCAGTACTTC
TRBJ2-3,.,TRBV18,.,CASSSTGRTDTQYF,TGTGCCAGCTCATCGACAGGGAGGACAGATACGCAGTATTTT
TRBJ2-1,few,TRBV3-1,.,CASSLTGAFIF,TGTGCCAGCAGCCTGACGGGGGCGTTTATCTTC
TRBJ1-1,.,TRBV20-1,.,CSARQDTNTEAFF,TGCAGTGCTAGGCAAGATACGAACACTGAAGCTTTCTTT
TRBJ1-2,.,TRBV7-3,.,CASSPDRIVGYTF,TGTGCCAGCAGCCCGGACCGGATAGTAGGCTACACCTTC
TRBJ2-1,many,TRBV7-3,.,CASSLGQGTYNEQFF,TGTGCCAGCAGCTTAGGGCAGGGCACCTACAATGAGCAGTTCTTC
TRBJ1-2,few,TRBV4-1,.,CASSQGADYGYTF,TGCGCCAGCAGCCAAGGGGCAGACTATGGCTACACCTTC
TRBJ2-7,few,TRBV6-2/TRBV6-3,TRBD2,CASSYSILAGSYEQYF,TGTGCCAGCAGTTACTCGATACTAGCGGGGTCCTACGAGCAGTACTTC
TRBJ1-2,.,TRBV9,.,CASSVGGSGQVYGYTF,TGTGCCAGCAGCGTAGGGGGAAGCGGTCAGGTGTATGGCTACACCTTC
TRBJ2-7,many,TRBV29-1,.,CSVAGASGSYEQYF,TGCAGCGTCGCTGGGGCGTCCGGCTCCTACGAGCAGTACTTC
TRBJ2-3,.,TRBV5-1,.,CASCTREHTLDTQYF,TGCGCCAGCTGCACGCGAGAACACACGCTGGATACGCAGTATTTT
TRBJ2-3,many,TRBV7-9,.,CASSLVGSTDTQYF,TGTGCCAGCAGCTTAGTGGGCAGCACAGATACGCAGTATTTT
TRBJ2-2,.,TRBV10-3,.,CAISEGGPGELFF,TGTGCCATCAGTGAGGGGGGGCCCGGGGAGCTGTTTTTT
TRBJ1-6,.,TRBV4-3,TRBD1,CASSQDVPRTGAANSPLHF,TGCGCCAGCAGCCAAGATGTCCCAAGGACAGGGGCGGCTAATTCACCCCTCCACTTT
TRBJ1-2,few,TRBV18,TRBD1,CASSLAGGQNTYGYTF,TGTGCCAGCTCACTAGCAGGGGGACAGAATACTTATGGCTACACCTTC
TRBJ1-5,.,TRBV7-8,TRBD1,CASSPFDRGDPNQPQHF,TGTGCCAGCAGCCCATTTGACAGGGGGGACCCTAATCAGCCCCAGCATTTT
TRBJ2-5,many,TRBV4-1,TRBD2,CASRQTSGGAFETQYF,TGCGCCAGCAGACAAACTAGCGGGGGGGCCTTTGAGACCCAGTACTTC
TRBJ2-7,few,TRBV7-2,TRBD1,CASSTGYGTGGYEQYF,TGTGCCAGCAGCACCGGATACGGGACAGGGGGTTACGAGCAGTACTTC
TRBJ2-1,few,TRBV19,TRBD1,CASREWGQGQEQFF,TGTGCCAGTAGAGAATGGGGACAGGGTCAAGAGCAGTTCTTC
TRBJ2-1,.,TRBV5-1,.,CASSSRGSYNEQFF,TGCGCCAGCAGCTCCCGGGGCTCCTACAATGAGCAGTTCTTC
TRBJ2-3,few,TRBV6-1,.,CASRGGVGTDTQYF,TGTGCCAGCAGAGGGGGTGTCGGCACAGATACGCAGTATTTT